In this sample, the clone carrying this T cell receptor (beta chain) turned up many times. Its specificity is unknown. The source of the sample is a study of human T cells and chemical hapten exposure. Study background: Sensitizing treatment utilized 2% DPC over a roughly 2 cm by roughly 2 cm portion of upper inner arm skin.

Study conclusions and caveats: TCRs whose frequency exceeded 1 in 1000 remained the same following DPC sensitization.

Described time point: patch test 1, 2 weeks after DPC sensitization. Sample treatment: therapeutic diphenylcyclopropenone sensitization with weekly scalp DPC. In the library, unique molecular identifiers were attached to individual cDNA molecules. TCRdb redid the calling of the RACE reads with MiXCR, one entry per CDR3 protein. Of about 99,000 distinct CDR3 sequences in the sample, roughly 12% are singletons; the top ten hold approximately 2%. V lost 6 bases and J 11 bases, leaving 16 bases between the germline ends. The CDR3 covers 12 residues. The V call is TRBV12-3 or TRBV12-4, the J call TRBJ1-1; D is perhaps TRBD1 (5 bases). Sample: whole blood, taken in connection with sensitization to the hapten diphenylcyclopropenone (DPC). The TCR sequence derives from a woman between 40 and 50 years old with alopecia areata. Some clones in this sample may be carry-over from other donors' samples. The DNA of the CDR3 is TGTGCCAGCAGGATAGGGGAAAGCGTGGCTTTCTTT. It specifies CASRIGESVAFF.